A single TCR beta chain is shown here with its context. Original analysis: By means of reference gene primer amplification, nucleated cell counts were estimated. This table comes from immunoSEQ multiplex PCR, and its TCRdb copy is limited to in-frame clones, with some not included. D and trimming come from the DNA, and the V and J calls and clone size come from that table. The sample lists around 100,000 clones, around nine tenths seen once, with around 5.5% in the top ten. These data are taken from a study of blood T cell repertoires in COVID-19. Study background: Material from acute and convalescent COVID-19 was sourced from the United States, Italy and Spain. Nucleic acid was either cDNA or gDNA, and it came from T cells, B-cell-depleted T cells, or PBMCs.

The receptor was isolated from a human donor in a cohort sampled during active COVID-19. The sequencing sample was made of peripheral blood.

The CDR3 DNA reads TGTGCCAGCAGCGACTCAAAAAACAGGCTAGTAGCGGGGTATGGCTACACCTTC. Its translation is CASSDSKNRLVAGYGYTF. This chain connects TRBV28 to TRBJ1-2; possibly TRBD1 for D (5 bases). Trimming shortened V by 6 bases and J by 5 bases, and 28 bases separated the two germline ends. Germline-derived CDR1 and CDR2 are MDHEN and SYDVKM. This CDR3 contains 18 residues.